This T cell receptor beta chain was documented in a study of cytomegalovirus exposure and HLA in healthy donors. Whole-study results and caveats: First-cohort TCR clusters were later found to tend to co-occur in the 120 validation repertoires. Despite most TCR sequences being rare, some public TCRs occurred in many donors. Some TCR beta chains (around 160 of them) were listed as cytomegalovirus-associated.

These donors were members of the roughly 130-subject validation cohort, a group separate from the approximately 680-subject first cohort. Profiled with immunoSEQ multiplex PCR; TCRdb holds only in-frame clones, not every one. The profile shows 200,000 or so clones, roughly 84% of them singletons. A note on this clone: Antigen unknown.

With 9 bases clipped from V and 2 bases from J, the junction kept 5 bases outside the gene matches. Germline assignment: CDR1 SNHLY and CDR2 FYNNEI. The CDR3 consists of 15 residues. The origin of this receptor is a woman in her late teens or twenties in good health and CMV-seropositive. This chain joins TRBV2 and TRBJ2-1; TRBD2 aligns across 12 bases. Sequencing was performed on PBMCs. CDR3 DNA sequence: TGTGCCAGTCTGACTAGCGGGAGTGCCTACAATGAGCAGTTCTTC. Protein product: CASLTSGSAYNEQFF.